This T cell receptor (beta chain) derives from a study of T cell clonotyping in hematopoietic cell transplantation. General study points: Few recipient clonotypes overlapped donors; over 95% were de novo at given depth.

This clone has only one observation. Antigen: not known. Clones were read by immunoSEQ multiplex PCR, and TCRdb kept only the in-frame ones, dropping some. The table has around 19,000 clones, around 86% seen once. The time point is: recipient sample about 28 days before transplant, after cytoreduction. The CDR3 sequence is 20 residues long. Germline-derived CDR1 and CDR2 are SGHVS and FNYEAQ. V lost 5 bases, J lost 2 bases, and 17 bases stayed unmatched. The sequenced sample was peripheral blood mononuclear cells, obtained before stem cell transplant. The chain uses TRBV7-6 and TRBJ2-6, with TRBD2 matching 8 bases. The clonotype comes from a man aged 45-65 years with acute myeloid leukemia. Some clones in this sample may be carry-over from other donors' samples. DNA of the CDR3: TGTGCCAGCAGCCCATTCTTCCTTGCAGCGGGAGACCCTGGGGCCAACGTCCTGACTTTC. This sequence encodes CASSPFFLAAGDPGANVLTF.